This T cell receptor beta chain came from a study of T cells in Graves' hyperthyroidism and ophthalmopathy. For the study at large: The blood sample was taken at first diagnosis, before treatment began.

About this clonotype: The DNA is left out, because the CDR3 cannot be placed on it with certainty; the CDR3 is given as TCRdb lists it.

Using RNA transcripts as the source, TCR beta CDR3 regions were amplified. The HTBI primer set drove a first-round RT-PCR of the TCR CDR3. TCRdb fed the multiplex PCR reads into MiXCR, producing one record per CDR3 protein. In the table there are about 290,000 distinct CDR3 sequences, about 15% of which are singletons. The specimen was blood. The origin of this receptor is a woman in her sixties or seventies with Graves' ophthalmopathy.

CDR3 amino acids: CASSEDLRSNEQFFGPGYGYTF. The V gene is TRBV6-1, the J gene TRBJ1-2; the table assigns TRBD1, which was not confirmed against the DNA. Including both end residues, the CDR3 is 22 amino acids long. Germline CDR1 reads MNHNS; CDR2 reads SASEGT.